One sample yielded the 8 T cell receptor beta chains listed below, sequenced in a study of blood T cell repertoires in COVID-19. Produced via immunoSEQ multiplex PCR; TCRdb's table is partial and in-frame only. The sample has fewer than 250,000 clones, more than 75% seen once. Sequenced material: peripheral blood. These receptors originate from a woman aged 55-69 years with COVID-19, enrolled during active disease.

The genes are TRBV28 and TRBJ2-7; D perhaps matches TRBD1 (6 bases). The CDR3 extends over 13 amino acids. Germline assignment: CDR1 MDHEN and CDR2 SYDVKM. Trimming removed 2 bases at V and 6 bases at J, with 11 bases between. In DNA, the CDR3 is TGTGCCAGCAGTTTACAGGGGCGTTCCGAGCAGTACTTC. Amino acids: CASSLQGRSEQYF.

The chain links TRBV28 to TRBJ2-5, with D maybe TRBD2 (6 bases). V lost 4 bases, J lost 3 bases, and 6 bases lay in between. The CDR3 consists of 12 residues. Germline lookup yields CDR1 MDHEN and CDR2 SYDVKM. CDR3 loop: CASSSSEETQYF. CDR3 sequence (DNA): TGTGCCAGCAGTTCTAGCGAAGAGACCCAGTACTTC.

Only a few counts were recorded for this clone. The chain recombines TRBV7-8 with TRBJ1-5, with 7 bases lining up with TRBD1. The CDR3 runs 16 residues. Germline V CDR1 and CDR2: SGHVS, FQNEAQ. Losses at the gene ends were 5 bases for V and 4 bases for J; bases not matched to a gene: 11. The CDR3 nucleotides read TGTGCCAGCAGCCCAAATGACAGGGCAAGAAATCAGCCCCAGCATTTT. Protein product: CASSPNDRARNQPQHF.

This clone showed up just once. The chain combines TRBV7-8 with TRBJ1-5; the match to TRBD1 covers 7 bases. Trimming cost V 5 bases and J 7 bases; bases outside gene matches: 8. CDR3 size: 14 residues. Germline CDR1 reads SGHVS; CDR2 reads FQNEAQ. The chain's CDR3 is CASSRKTGVQPQHF. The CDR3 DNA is TGTGCCAGCAGCCGTAAAACAGGGGTGCAGCCCCAGCATTTT.

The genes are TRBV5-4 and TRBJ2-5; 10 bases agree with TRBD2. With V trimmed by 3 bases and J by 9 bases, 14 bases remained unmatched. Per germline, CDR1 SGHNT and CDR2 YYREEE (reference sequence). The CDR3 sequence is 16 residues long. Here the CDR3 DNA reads TGTGCCAGCAGCTCCCGATCACTAGCGGGATGGGGGTCCCAGTACTTC. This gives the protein CASSSRSLAGWGSQYF.

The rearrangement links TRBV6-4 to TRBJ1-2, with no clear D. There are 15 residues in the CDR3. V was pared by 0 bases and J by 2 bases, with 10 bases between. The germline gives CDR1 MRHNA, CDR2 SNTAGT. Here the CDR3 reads CASSDSRYGNYGYTF. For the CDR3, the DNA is TGTGCCAGCAGTGACTCGCGTTACGGGAACTATGGCTACACCTTC.

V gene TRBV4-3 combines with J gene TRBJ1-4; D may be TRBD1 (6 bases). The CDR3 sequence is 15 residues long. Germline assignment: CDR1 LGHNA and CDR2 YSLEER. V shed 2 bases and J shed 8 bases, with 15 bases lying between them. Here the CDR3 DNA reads TGCGCCAGCAGCCAACTTTTTCAGGGGTCGGAAAAACTGTTTTTT. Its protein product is CASSQLFQGSEKLFF.

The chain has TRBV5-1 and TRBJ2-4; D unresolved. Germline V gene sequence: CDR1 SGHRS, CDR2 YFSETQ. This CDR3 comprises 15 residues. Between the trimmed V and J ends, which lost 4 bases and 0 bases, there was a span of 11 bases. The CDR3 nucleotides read TGCGCCAGCAGCGTAGCAGCTCCAGCCAAAAACATTCAGTACTTC. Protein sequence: CASSVAAPAKNIQYF.